This T cell receptor (beta chain) was recorded in a study of CD8 T cells in ankylosing spondylitis. This clonotype came up many times. This CDR3 contains 16 residues. CDR1 and CDR2 from the germline V gene are SGDLS and YYNGEE. V lost 4 bases and J 2 bases, leaving 17 bases between the germline ends. TCRdb reanalysed the 5' RACE reads using MiXCR and keeps one entry per CDR3 protein. Of around 29,000 distinct CDR3 sequences listed, about 5.1% are singletons. This chain uses TRBV9 with TRBJ2-3; D unclear. The receptor comes from a female donor with ankylosing spondylitis or in good health (not recorded which). The sequenced sample was blood, either unsorted or a sorted T cell fraction (not recorded which). CDR3 sequence: CASSPTGQILTDTQYF. CDR3 nucleotides: TGTGCCAGCAGCCCTACCGGCCAAATACTCACAGATACGCAGTATTTT.